This T cell receptor (beta chain) was identified in a study of T cells in localized non-small cell lung cancer (dated by TCRdb to 2020 to 2021). Notes on the research overall: The study analyzed T cell repertoires of 200 to 300 early-stage NSCLC patients, comparing tumors and uninvolved tumor-adjacent lungs. All 236 NSCLC patients in the cohort were treatment-naive and had localized lung tumors that were resected. Of the NSCLC patients, 129 were male and around 97 were female, and the mean age was around 70 years.

The study at large found these results: Uninvolved tumor-adjacent lung showed the highest T cell clonality, higher than tumor, which suggests more focused antigenic responses in the uninvolved tumor-adjacent lung. Because multi-region sequencing of the tumors was not done, intratumor heterogeneity could not be ruled out. A median of around 50 of the top 100 tumor clones were detected in paired uninvolved adjacent lung, and some 28 of these tumor clones were also found among the top 100 clones of the paired uninvolved adjacent lung. Because of the exploratory design, TCR variables were selected using unadjusted p-values without false-discovery rate correction. Higher blood T cell density associated with longer overall survival, while higher adjacent-lung clonality associated with shorter survival.

The immunoSEQ Assay was used to sequence TCR beta CDR3 regions from DNA. As for the original processing: To compute T cell density, TCR beta template counts were normalized to usable DNA, which was estimated by amplifying housekeeping genes. Richness was estimated using the preseqR package, with extrapolation to 400,000 templates for PBMC samples and to 120,000 templates for tissue samples. Clonality was taken to be one minus Pielou's evenness. To identify tissue-enriched TCRs, differential abundance testing was run on productive amino-acid clonotypes with a minimum total count of 5 and an alpha of 0.1. The Jaccard Index and the Morisita Overlap Index were used to measure how much the repertoires overlapped between compartments. GLIPH clustered TCR beta CDR3s with public tetramer-defined viral CDR3s; viral motifs required at least three viral sequences plus V-gene enrichment. This is the immuneACCESS table as TCRdb keeps it, with only in-frame sequences that have V and J called. A part of the clones is gone; compared with another copy, unresolved V genes explain less than half, and the rest is unexplained. The V and J calls and clone size come from that table; D and trimming were worked out from the DNA. The sample data list some 130,000 clones, and 89% of these were observed just once. Around 1.8% of the sample comes from the top ten.

In regard to this clone: Its antigen remains undetermined. No much larger clonotype is one base removed from it; base qualities were not supplied.

V and J are trimmed by 2 bases and 0 bases, and the gene matches miss 15 bases of the junction. CDR1 and CDR2 were assigned from the germline V gene as MRHNA and SNTAGT. The CDR3 sequence holds 21 residues, the cysteine and phenylalanine included. CDR3 DNA only is kept here, 63 bases in frame from base 1. At diagnosis, peripheral blood, uninvolved tumor-adjacent lung and tumor were collected and were preserved as a mix of fresh-frozen and FFPE material. For TCR repertoire profiling, blood samples were analyzed in the form of peripheral blood mononuclear cells. The sequenced sample was peripheral blood, obtained before any cancer treatment. The V and J genes are TRBV6-4 and TRBJ2-1, with 11 middle bases fitting TRBD2. This TCR was recovered from a female donor older than 55 with stage I lung adenocarcinoma. The DNA sequence reads TGTGCCAGCAGTGACGGGCTAGCGGGAGGTACCCTATCCAGCTCCTACAATGAGCAGTTCTTC. It translates as CASSDGLAGGTLSSSYNEQFF.